The clone carrying this T cell receptor beta chain was counted at least ten times. What it binds is unknown. The record originates from a study of T cells in Graves' hyperthyroidism and ophthalmopathy. Study-wide findings and caveats: Ophthalmopathy got predicted by the model a median about 6.5 months before its onset.

Amplification of TCR beta CDR3 regions used RNA as the template. HTBI primers were the set used in a first-round RT-PCR of the TCR CDR3. TCRdb used MiXCR to reprocess the multiplex PCR reads, holding one entry per CDR3 protein. The table has approximately 610,000 distinct CDR3 sequences, roughly 15% seen once. Germline CDR1 reads LGHNA; CDR2 reads YNFKEQ. There are 13 residues in the CDR3. V was pared by 4 bases and J by 8 bases, with 12 bases between. The sequence was obtained from a woman aged 35 to 49 with Graves' ophthalmopathy. The V and J genes are TRBV4-2 and TRBJ2-4; no clear D. The sequencing sample was made of blood. The CDR3 spells CASSPVDEYIQYF. CDR3 DNA sequence: TGTGCCAGCAGCCCCGTCGATGAATACATTCAGTACTTC.